These 28 T cell receptor beta chains were all obtained from the same sample, sequenced in a study of beta chain features in type 1 diabetes. Study-wide points: Among patients with Type 1 diabetes, TCRB CDR3s were moderately but significantly shorter in every one of the four CD4+ subsets.

All of the isolated RNA was reverse transcribed, so expressed TCRB transcripts were sequenced. Produced via immunoSEQ multiplex PCR; TCRdb's table is partial and in-frame only. The sample holds around 250,000 clones, 14% seen once. Their cognate antigens are unknown. Sequenced sample: naive CD4+ T cells from blood. The receptor set was obtained from a man aged 25-40 years with type 1 diabetes.

This clone was picked up a small number of times. This chain links TRBV7-2 with TRBJ2-3; 7 nucleotides line up with TRBD1. CDR3 length: 15 amino acids. Germline CDR1 reads SGHTA; CDR2 reads FQGNSA. Trimming removed 6 bases from V and 2 bases from J; junction bases left unmatched: 8. CDR3 DNA: TGTGCCAGCAGATCACAGGGGACGACCACAGATACGCAGTATTTT. Its translation: CASRSQGTTTDTQYF.

The chain couples TRBV4-2 to TRBJ1-2; TRBD1 aligns across 9 bases. CDR3 length: 16 amino acids. V shed 3 bases, J shed 0 bases, and the junction held 5 bases outside the gene matches. Germline values: CDR1 LGHNA, CDR2 YNFKEQ. CDR3 amino acids: CASSQGQGPTNYGYTF. The CDR3 DNA reads as TGTGCCAGCAGCCAGGGACAGGGCCCAACTAACTATGGCTACACCTTC.

V is TRBV7-2 and J is TRBJ2-1, with D perhaps matching TRBD2 (5 bases). CDR1 is SGHTA, CDR2 FQGNSA, per germline. The CDR3 length is 16 residues. V shed 5 bases and J shed 0 bases, with 14 bases lying between them. This CDR3 is CASSQGLSSSYNEQFF. The CDR3 DNA is TGTGCCAGCAGCCAAGGACTCTCAAGCTCCTACAATGAGCAGTTCTTC.

This clone was found a few times. Other DNA sequences in the same sample also yield this CDR3. The V call is TRBV18, the J call TRBJ1-1; 7 bases are shared with TRBD1. The CDR3 runs to 14 residues. CDR1 and CDR2 from the germline V gene are KGHSH and LQKENI. V shed 3 bases and J 5 bases; nucleotides not matched to a gene: 6. In DNA, the CDR3 is TGTGCCAGCTCACCCGAACAGGGGAGGACTGAAGCTTTCTTT. Its translation is CASSPEQGRTEAFF.

The chain joins TRBV29-1 to TRBJ1-6; D not resolved. Between the trimmed V and J ends, which lost 4 bases and 7 bases, there was a span of 11 bases. Germline CDR1 reads SQVTM; CDR2 reads ANQGSEA. The CDR3 covers 13 residues. The CDR3 protein is CSVARHLNSPLHF. As DNA, the CDR3 is TGCAGCGTTGCACGACATCTCAATTCACCCCTCCACTTT. The full variable domain, in which reference TRBV29-1 and TRBJ1-6 provide the parts outside the CDR3, is SAVISQKPSRDICQRGTSLTIQCQVDSQVTMMFWYRQQPGQSLTLIATANQGSEATYESGFVIDKFPISRPNLTFSTLTVSNMSPEDSSIYLCSVARHLNSPLHFGNGTRLTVT.

The chain has TRBV18 and TRBJ2-1; 8 bases agree with TRBD2. The V segment lost 3 bases and the J segment 8 bases; nucleotides outside the gene matches: 0. The CDR3 is made up of 12 amino acids. CDR1 and CDR2 (germline): KGHSH, LQKENI. The CDR3 reads CASSPTSDEQFF. The CDR3, as DNA: TGTGCCAGCTCACCGACTAGCGATGAGCAGTTCTTC.

Only a few counts were recorded for this clone. The V call is TRBV20-1, the J call TRBJ1-2; maybe TRBD1 (6 bases). There are 10 residues in the CDR3. Germline loops: CDR1 DFQATT, CDR2 SNEGSKA (reference sequence). V dropped 4 bases and J dropped 14 bases, with 14 bases sitting between them. The CDR3 coding sequence is TGCAGTGCTACGGACGTCGGACAGACCTTC. It encodes CSATDVGQTF.

This clone was observed a few times. The rearrangement uses TRBV30 and TRBJ2-7, with 8 bases lining up with TRBD2. This CDR3 region has 15 residues. Germline V gives CDR1 GTSNPN, CDR2 SVGIG (reference sequence). J was trimmed by 6 bases and V by 3 bases; bases with no gene match: 13. The CDR3 bases are TGTGCCTGGAGCCCCTCTAGCGGGCTCCTTGGCGAGCAGTACTTC. It is translated as CAWSPSSGLLGEQYF.

This clone has a handful of counts. The chain recombines TRBV29-1 with TRBJ2-5; a weak D match, TRBD2 (7 bases). The J call may be in error: the DNA end matches TRBJ2-7 better. Germline CDR1 reads SQVTM; CDR2 reads ANQGSEA. The CDR3 contains 15 residues. The CDR3 coding sequence is TGCAGCGTTGAAGAGAGGGGGGGAGCGGTCTACGAGCAGTACTTC. Its translation: CSVEERGGAVYEQYF.

CDR3 amino acids: CASSRFLADTQYF. The CDR3, as DNA: TGTGCCAGCAGTCGATTCCTAGCAGATACGCAGTATTTT. V gene TRBV28 combines with J gene TRBJ2-3; the D is unclear. The CDR3 runs to 13 residues. Germline V gene sequence: CDR1 MDHEN, CDR2 SYDVKM. Trimming stripped 5 bases from V and 4 bases from J, with 10 bases between.

This chain joins TRBV6-5 and TRBJ2-3; 10 nucleotides align to TRBD2. Germline V gene lookup returns CDR1 MNHEY and CDR2 SVGAGI. CDR3 size: 13 residues. The J segment lost 3 bases and the V segment lost 11 bases, leaving 5 bases of the junction unmatched. The CDR3 nucleotides read TGTGCCGTACGGACTAGCGGTACAGATACGCAGTATTTT. It is translated as CAVRTSGTDTQYF.

This clone was counted a few times. This chain connects TRBV28 to TRBJ1-1; a possible D gene is TRBD1 (6 bases). The CDR3 has 13 residues. CDR1 is MDHEN, CDR2 SYDVKM, per germline. V was cut by 8 bases and J by 0 bases, with 10 bases left in between. In DNA, the CDR3 is TGTGCCAGCCGGGGGGCAGTGAACACTGAAGCTTTCTTT. It encodes CASRGAVNTEAFF. Complete variable domain (other parts from reference TRBV28 and TRBJ1-1): DVKVTQSSRYLVKRTGEKVFLECVQDMDHENMFWYRQDPGLGLRLIYFSYDVKMKEKGDIPEGYSVSREKKERFSLILESASTNQTSMYLCASRGAVNTEAFFGQGTRLTVV.

V usage is TRBV30 and J usage is TRBJ2-5; 7 bases map to TRBD1. This CDR3 has 12 amino acids. Germline V gives CDR1 GTSNPN, CDR2 SVGIG (reference sequence). J lost 5 bases, V lost 0 bases, and 0 bases had no gene match. The CDR3 bases are TGTGCCTGGAGTGTACAGGGGGAGACCCAGTACTTC. It is translated as CAWSVQGETQYF. The variable domain in full, with the rest retrieved from reference TRBV30 and TRBJ2-5, is SQTIHQWPATLVQPVGSPLSLECTVEGTSNPNLYWYRQAAGRGLQLLFYSVGIGQISSEVPQNLSASRPQDRQFILSSKKLLLSDSGFYLCAWSVQGETQYFGPGTRLLVL.

The chain couples TRBV7-2 to TRBJ2-5, with TRBD2 as a possible D gene (5 bases). The CDR3 loop spans 16 amino acids. CDR1 and CDR2 (germline): SGHTA, FQGNSA. V was shortened by 1 base and J by 4 bases, with 16 bases between the two germline ends. CDR3 sequence (DNA): TGTGCCAGCAGCTTAGATGGCTATCCCGGGATAGAGACCCAGTACTTC. Translation gives CASSLDGYPGIETQYF. Based on the CDR3 plus reference TRBV7-2 and TRBJ2-5, the full variable domain is GAGVSQSPSNKVTEKGKDVELRCDPISGHTALYWYRQSLGQGLEFLIYFQGNSAPDKSGLPSDRFSAERTGGSVSTLTIQRTQQEDSAVYLCASSLDGYPGIETQYFGPGTRLLVL.

The CDR3: CASSFHQAQETQYF. Written as DNA, the CDR3 is TGTGCCAGCAGTTTTCACCAGGCTCAAGAGACCCAGTACTTC. The chain has TRBV28 and TRBJ2-5; D gene unclear. Trimming took 3 bases from V and 2 from J, leaving 10 bases between them. The CDR3 runs to 14 residues. Germline CDR1 is MDHEN and CDR2 is SYDVKM.

V and J are TRBV7-6 and TRBJ2-3; D is uncertain. Germline V gene lookup returns CDR1 SGHVS and CDR2 FNYEAQ. Trimming took 1 base from V and 3 from J, leaving 11 bases between them. This CDR3 contains 15 residues. The CDR3 nucleotides are TGTGCCAGCAGCTTAGTAGCAACAAGTACAGATACGCAGTATTTT. Translated: CASSLVATSTDTQYF.

The rearrangement links TRBV9 to TRBJ1-1; the D is unclear. CDR1 is SGDLS and CDR2 is YYNGEE in the germline V gene. The CDR3 runs to 14 residues. V was cut by 2 bases and J by 0 bases, with 8 bases left in between. CDR3: CASSVSSVNTEAFF. The CDR3, as DNA: TGTGCCAGCAGCGTTTCCAGTGTGAACACTGAAGCTTTCTTT. The full variable domain, its missing parts supplied by reference TRBV9 and TRBJ1-1, is DSGVTQTPKHLITATGQRVTLRCSPRSGDLSVYWYQQSLDQGLQFLIQYYNGEERAKGNILERFSAQQFPDLHSELNLSSLELGDSALYFCASSVSSVNTEAFFGQGTRLTVV.

The V gene is TRBV19, the J gene TRBJ1-1, with D unresolved. The CDR3 length is 14 residues. Germline assignment: CDR1 LNHDA and CDR2 SQIVND (reference sequence). Trimming removed 7 bases from V and 1 base from J, with 13 bases in between. The CDR3 coding sequence is TGTGCCAGTACCCTCGCACCGGGGAACACTGAAGCTTTCTTT. As protein: CASTLAPGNTEAFF.

The genes are TRBV7-2 and TRBJ1-1; TRBD1 might be the D (6 bases). Trimming shortened V by 5 bases and J by 10 bases, and 17 bases separated the two germline ends. Germline V CDR1 and CDR2: SGHTA, FQGNSA. This CDR3 contains 13 residues. The CDR3 DNA sequence: TGTGCCAGCAGCCCCAATCCGGGGGGGCCAGCTTTCTTT. It yields the protein CASSPNPGGPAFF. The variable domain in full, with the rest retrieved from reference TRBV7-2 and TRBJ1-1, is GAGVSQSPSNKVTEKGKDVELRCDPISGHTALYWYRQSLGQGLEFLIYFQGNSAPDKSGLPSDRFSAERTGGSVSTLTIQRTQQEDSAVYLCASSPNPGGPAFFGQGTRLTVV.

This chain joins TRBV6-1 and TRBJ1-2; no definite D call. Germline CDR1 and CDR2: MNHNS and SASEGT. The CDR3 is 15 amino acids. V was shortened by 2 bases and J by 3 bases, with 13 bases between the two germline ends. CDR3 amino acids: CASSEQVSGDYGYTF. CDR3 nucleotides: TGTGCCAGCAGTGAACAGGTGTCCGGGGACTATGGCTACACCTTC.

Comment on this clone: Other DNA sequences of this sample code for an identical CDR3. J is TRBJ2-6 and V is TRBV28, with no clear D. This CDR3 has 13 amino acids. V lost 6 bases and J lost 1, with 4 bases in between. CDR1 MDHEN and CDR2 SYDVKM come from the germline V gene. CDR3: CASSSSGANVLTF. As DNA, the CDR3 is TGTGCCAGCAGCTCGTCTGGGGCCAACGTCCTGACTTTC.

The J gene is TRBJ2-1, the V gene TRBV5-1; TRBD1 is a possible D gene (5 bases). Germline CDR1 and CDR2: SGHRS and YFSETQ. V lost 0 bases, J lost 2 bases, and 9 bases lay in between. The CDR3 sequence is 15 residues long. CDR3 residues: CASSLERGTYNEQFF. The CDR3 DNA sequence: TGCGCCAGCAGCTTGGAAAGGGGCACCTACAATGAGCAGTTCTTC.

This clone turned up a few times. This chain connects TRBV6-5 to TRBJ2-7; TRBD1 agrees at 7 bases. Germline V gene sequence: CDR1 MNHEY, CDR2 SVGAGI. This CDR3 spans 14 amino acids. V lost 6 bases and J lost 5; bases outside the gene matches: 10. CDR3 nucleotide sequence: TGTGCCAGCAGGCCAGACAGGGAACAGAACGAGCAGTACTTC. It specifies CASRPDREQNEQYF.

The rearrangement links TRBV15 to TRBJ1-1, with D hard to call. The CDR3 runs 15 residues. Germline values: CDR1 LNHNV, CDR2 YYDKDF (reference sequence). The V and J ends lost 0 bases and 0 bases respectively, with 8 bases between them. CDR3 region: CATSREFSMNTEAFF. DNA of the CDR3: TGTGCCACCAGCAGAGAGTTCTCTATGAACACTGAAGCTTTCTTT.

This clone was seen a handful of times. This chain joins TRBV29-1 and TRBJ2-1, with D possibly TRBD2 on 6 matching bases. This CDR3 has 12 residues. Germline V lookup: CDR1 SQVTM, CDR2 ANQGSEA. V lost 3 bases, J lost 7 bases, and 10 bases lay in between. The CDR3 nucleotides are TGCAGCGTTGATGGGGGAGGTAATGAGCAGTTCTTC. Its translation is CSVDGGGNEQFF.

The chain couples TRBV7-2 to TRBJ2-7, with D possibly matching TRBD2 (5 bases). This CDR3 region has 13 residues. Germline V gives CDR1 SGHTA, CDR2 FQGNSA. The V gene lost 3 bases and the J gene lost 7 bases, with 13 bases spanning the gap. The CDR3 DNA sequence: TGTGCCAGCAGCTTGCGTCAGTCGGGGGAGCAGTACTTC. Protein sequence: CASSLRQSGEQYF. Combining the CDR3 with reference TRBV7-2 and TRBJ2-7 gives the whole variable domain GAGVSQSPSNKVTEKGKDVELRCDPISGHTALYWYRQSLGQGLEFLIYFQGNSAPDKSGLPSDRFSAERTGGSVSTLTIQRTQQEDSAVYLCASSLRQSGEQYFGPGTRLTVT.

The chain recombines TRBV29-1 with TRBJ2-4; D perhaps matches TRBD1 (6 bases). The V gene lost 2 bases and the J gene lost 7 bases, with 12 bases spanning the gap. Germline V gene lookup returns CDR1 SQVTM and CDR2 ANQGSEA. This CDR3 spans 13 amino acids. The CDR3, as DNA: TGCAGCGTTGAATGGGGGCCGGAGAACATTCAGTACTTC. Translation gives CSVEWGPENIQYF.

The chain has TRBV28 and TRBJ2-1; D gene ambiguous. CDR1 is MDHEN and CDR2 is SYDVKM in the germline V gene. The V and J ends lost 8 bases and 4 bases respectively, with 6 bases between them. There are 11 residues in the CDR3. The DNA for the CDR3 is TGTGCCAGCGGTCAGTACAATGAGCAGTTCTTC. Translating it yields CASGQYNEQFF. Drawing the rest from reference TRBV28 and TRBJ2-1, the complete variable domain is DVKVTQSSRYLVKRTGEKVFLECVQDMDHENMFWYRQDPGLGLRLIYFSYDVKMKEKGDIPEGYSVSREKKERFSLILESASTNQTSMYLCASGQYNEQFFGPGTRLTVL.